This T cell receptor beta chain was documented in a study of shared clonotypes between healthy human individuals. The wider study: CD8 memory received one plate per donor, CD8 naive two, CD4 memory three and CD4 naive three. General observations from the study: With few donors, the genetic and exposure-history diversity represented was limited.

To note about this clone: Its matching antigen is unknown.

The donor population consisted of healthy HIV-negative adults with no recent acute infections or vaccinations. CD45RA-negative memory and CD45RA+ naive subsets were split from the CD4+ cells. Using immunoSEQ multiplex PCR, the repertoire was profiled, and TCRdb retains in-frame clones only, with some absent. Of around 2.3 million clones in the sample, approximately 95% were seen once. This CDR3 comprises 15 residues. CDR1 and CDR2 from the germline V gene are SNHLY and FYNNEI. V dropped 2 bases and J dropped 4 bases, with 14 bases sitting between them. The clonotype comes from a man aged 18 to 30 in good health. The specimen sequenced was naive CD4+ T cells sorted from blood. Subset here: CD45RA+ positively selected. The V gene is TRBV2, the J gene TRBJ1-2; no definite D call. The CDR3 here is CASSEMGPTIYGYTF. CDR3 sequence (DNA): TGTGCCAGCAGTGAAATGGGCCCTACCATCTATGGCTACACCTTC.